The T cell receptor (beta chain) described here comes from a study of T cell responses to AZD1222 COVID-19 vaccine. In the study overall: Second-dose groups at about 4 or about 12 weeks were pooled.

As concerns this clone: What it binds is unknown.

Trimming left V 7 bases short and J 0 bases short, with 13 bases between. The CDR3 length is 14 residues. In germline, CDR1 is SGHTA, CDR2 FQGNSA. The method was immunoSEQ multiplex PCR; TCRdb's version includes in-frame clones alone and lacks a portion of them. The data contain approximately 71,000 clones, roughly 86% of them singletons. General study results and limits: Seropositivity was recorded at baseline in only a handful of AZD1222 recipients. Epitopes outside B.1.351 and B.1.1.7 mutated regions reportedly drew nearly half of spike TCRs.

The sequencing used peripheral blood, collected on day 0 of AZD1222 vaccination. The chain links TRBV7-2 to TRBJ2-7, with D hard to call. This receptor was taken from an adult in good health. CDR3 region: CASTLGPSSYEQYF. The CDR3 nucleotides are TGTGCCAGCACCCTCGGTCCGAGCTCCTACGAGCAGTACTTC. Full variable domain (outside the CDR3, taken from reference TRBV7-2 and TRBJ2-7): GAGVSQSPSNKVTEKGKDVELRCDPISGHTALYWYRQSLGQGLEFLIYFQGNSAPDKSGLPSDRFSAERTGGSVSTLTIQRTQQEDSAVYLCASTLGPSSYEQYFGPGTRLTVT.